This TCR beta chain was captured in a study of early T cells in non-severe SARS-CoV-2 infection. Study-wide background: Sequencing used unsorted whole-blood bulk RNA, so chains lack pairing.

Attached unique molecular identifiers marked individual cDNA molecules. TCRdb recomputed calls from the 5' RACE reads with MiXCR, one row per CDR3 protein. Found here are tens of thousands of distinct CDR3 sequences, approximately 10% of them singletons; the top ten hold roughly 4%. Study-wide results and limits: Comparison of clonotypes with VDJdb favored anti-spike CD8 responses while missing private and CD4 specificities.

This clonotype was counted between two and nine times. Its matching antigen is unknown. The CDR3 is 14 residues long. CDR1 LNHDA and CDR2 SQIVND come from the germline V gene (reference sequence). The trim removed 4 bases at V and 13 bases at J, leaving 7 bases unmatched. The origin of this receptor is an adult who was a healthcare worker with PCR-confirmed SARS-CoV-2 infection or an uninfected control (not recorded which). The sample here was whole blood, taken at baseline. This chain uses TRBV19 with TRBJ2-1; 13 positions match TRBD2. CDR3 nucleotides: TGTGCCAGTAGTACTGGGACTAGCGGGACCTCTCAGTTCTTC. It is translated as CASSTGTSGTSQFF.